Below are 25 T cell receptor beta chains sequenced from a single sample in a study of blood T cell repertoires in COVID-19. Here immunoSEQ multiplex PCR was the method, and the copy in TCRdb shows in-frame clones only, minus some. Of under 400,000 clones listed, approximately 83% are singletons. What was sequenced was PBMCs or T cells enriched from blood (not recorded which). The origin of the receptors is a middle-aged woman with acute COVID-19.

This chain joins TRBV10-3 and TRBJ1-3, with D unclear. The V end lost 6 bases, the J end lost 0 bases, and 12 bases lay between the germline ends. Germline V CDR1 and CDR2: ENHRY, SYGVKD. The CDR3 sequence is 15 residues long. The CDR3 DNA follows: TGTGCCATCAGGGGGAGGTCCGACTCTGGAAACACCATATATTTT. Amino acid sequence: CAIRGRSDSGNTIYF.

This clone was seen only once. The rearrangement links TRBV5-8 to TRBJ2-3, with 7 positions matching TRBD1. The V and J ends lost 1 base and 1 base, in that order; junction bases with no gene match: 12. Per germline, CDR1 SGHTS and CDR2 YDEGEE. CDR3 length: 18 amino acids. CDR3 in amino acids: CASSLLYAGGQGTDTQYF. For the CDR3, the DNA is TGTGCCAGCAGCTTGCTCTACGCAGGGGGTCAAGGCACAGATACGCAGTATTTT. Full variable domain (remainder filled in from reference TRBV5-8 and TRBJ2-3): EAGVTQSPTHLIKTRGQQATLRCSPISGHTSVYWYQQALGLGLQFLLWYDEGEERNRGNFPPRFSGRQFPNYSSELNVNALELEDSALYLCASSLLYAGGQGTDTQYFGPGTRLTVL.

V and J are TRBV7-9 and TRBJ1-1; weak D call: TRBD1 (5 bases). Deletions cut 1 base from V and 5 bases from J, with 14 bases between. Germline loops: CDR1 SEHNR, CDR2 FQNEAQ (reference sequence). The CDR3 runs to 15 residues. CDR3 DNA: TGTGCCAGCAGCTTAGTTGGCGGGGGAGGGACTGAAGCTTTCTTT. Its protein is CASSLVGGGGTEAFF. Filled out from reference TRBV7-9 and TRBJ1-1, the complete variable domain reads DTGVSQNPRHKITKRGQNVTFRCDPISEHNRLYWYRQTLGQGPEFLTYFQNEAQLEKSRLLSDRFSAERPKGSFSTLEIQRTEQGDSAMYLCASSLVGGGGTEAFFGQGTRLTVV.

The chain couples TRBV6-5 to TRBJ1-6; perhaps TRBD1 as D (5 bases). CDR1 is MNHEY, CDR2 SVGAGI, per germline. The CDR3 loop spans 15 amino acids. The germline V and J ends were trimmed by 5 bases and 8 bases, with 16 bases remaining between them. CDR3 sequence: CASSPLEGGDSPLHF. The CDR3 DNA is TGTGCCAGCAGTCCCCTGGAGGGAGGGGATTCACCCCTCCACTTT.

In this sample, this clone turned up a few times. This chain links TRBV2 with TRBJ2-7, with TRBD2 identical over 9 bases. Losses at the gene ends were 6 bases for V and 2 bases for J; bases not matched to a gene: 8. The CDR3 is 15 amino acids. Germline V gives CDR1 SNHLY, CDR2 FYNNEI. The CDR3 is CASSEKREEAYEQYF. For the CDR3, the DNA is TGTGCCAGCAGCGAGAAGCGGGAGGAGGCCTACGAGCAGTACTTC.

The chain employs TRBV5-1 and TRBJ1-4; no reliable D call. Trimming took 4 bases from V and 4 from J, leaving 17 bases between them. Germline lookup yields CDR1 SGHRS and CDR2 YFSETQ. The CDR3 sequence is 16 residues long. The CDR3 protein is CASSPGAVVDNEKLFF. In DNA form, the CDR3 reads TGCGCCAGCAGCCCCGGAGCGGTGGTCGATAATGAAAAACTGTTTTTT.

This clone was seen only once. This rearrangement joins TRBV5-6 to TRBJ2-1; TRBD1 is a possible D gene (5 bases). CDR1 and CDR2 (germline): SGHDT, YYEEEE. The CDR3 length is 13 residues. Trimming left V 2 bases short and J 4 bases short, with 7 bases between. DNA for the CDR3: TGTGCCAGCAGCTTCCACAGGTACAATGAGCAGTTCTTC. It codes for CASSFHRYNEQFF.

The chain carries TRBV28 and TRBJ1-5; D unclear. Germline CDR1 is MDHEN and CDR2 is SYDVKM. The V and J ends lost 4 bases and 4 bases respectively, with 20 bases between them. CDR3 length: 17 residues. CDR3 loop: CASSSPLRHSGNQPQHF. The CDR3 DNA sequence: TGTGCCAGCAGTTCACCGCTTCGACACAGTGGTAATCAGCCCCAGCATTTT.

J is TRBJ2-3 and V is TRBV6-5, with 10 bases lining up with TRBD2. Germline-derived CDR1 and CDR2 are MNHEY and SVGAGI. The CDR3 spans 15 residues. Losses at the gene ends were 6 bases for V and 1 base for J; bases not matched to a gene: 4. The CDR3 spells CASRPSGGRTDTQYF. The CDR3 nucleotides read TGTGCCAGCAGACCTAGCGGGGGCCGCACAGATACGCAGTATTTT.

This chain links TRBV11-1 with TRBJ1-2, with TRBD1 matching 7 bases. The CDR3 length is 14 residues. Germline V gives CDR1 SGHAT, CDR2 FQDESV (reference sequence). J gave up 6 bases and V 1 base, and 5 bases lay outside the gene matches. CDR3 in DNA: TGTGCCAGCAGCTTAGGCCGAGGACAGGATGGCTACACCTTC. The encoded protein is CASSLGRGQDGYTF.

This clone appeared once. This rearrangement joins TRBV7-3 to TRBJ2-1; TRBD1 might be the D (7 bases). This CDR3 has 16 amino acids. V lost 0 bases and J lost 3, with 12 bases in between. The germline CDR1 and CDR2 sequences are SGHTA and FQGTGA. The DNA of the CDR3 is TGTGCCAGCAGCTTAACGCGGGACAGCATCTACAATGAGCAGTTCTTC. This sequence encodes CASSLTRDSIYNEQFF. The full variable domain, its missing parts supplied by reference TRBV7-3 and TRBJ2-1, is GAGVSQTPSNKVTEKGKYVELRCDPISGHTALYWYRQSLGQGPEFLIYFQGTGAADDSGLPNDRFFAVRPEGSVSTLKIQRTERGDSAVYLCASSLTRDSIYNEQFFGPGTRLTVL.

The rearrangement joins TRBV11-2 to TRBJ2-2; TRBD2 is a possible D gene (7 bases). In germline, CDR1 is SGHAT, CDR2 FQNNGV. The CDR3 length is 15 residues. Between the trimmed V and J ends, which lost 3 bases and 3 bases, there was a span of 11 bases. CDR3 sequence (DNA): TGTGCCAGCAGCTTCGGGGGGCTCTACACCGGGGAGCTGTTTTTT. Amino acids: CASSFGGLYTGELFF.

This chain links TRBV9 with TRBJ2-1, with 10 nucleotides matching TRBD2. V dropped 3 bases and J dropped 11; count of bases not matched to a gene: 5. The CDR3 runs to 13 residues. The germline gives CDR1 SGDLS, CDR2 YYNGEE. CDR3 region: CASSAGTSVKQFF. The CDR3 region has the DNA TGTGCCAGCAGCGCAGGGACTAGCGTCAAGCAGTTCTTC.

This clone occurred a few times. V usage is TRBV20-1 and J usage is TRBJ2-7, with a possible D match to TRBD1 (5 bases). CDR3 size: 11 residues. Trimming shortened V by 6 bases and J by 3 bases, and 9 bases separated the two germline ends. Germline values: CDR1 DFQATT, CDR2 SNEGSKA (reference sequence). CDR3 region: CSASQGYEQYF. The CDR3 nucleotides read TGCAGTGCCAGCCAGGGCTACGAGCAGTACTTC.

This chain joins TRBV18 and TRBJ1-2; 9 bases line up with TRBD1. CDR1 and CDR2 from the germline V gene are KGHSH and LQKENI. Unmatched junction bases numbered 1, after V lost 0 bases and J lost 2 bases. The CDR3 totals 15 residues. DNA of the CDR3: TGTGCCAGCTCACCACCGACAGGGGGAAACTATGGCTACACCTTC. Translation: CASSPPTGGNYGYTF.

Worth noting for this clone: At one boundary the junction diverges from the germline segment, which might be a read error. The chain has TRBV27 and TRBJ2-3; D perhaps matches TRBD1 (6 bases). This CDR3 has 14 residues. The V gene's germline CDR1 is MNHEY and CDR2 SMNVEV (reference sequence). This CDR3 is CASGLGAPRDTQYF. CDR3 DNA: TGTGCCAGCGGTTTGGGGGCTCCTAGGGATACGCAGTATTTT.

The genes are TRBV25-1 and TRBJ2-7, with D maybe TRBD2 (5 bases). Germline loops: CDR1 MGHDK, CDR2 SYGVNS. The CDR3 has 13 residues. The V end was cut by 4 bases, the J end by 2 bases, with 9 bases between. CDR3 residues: CASSVLEAYEQYF. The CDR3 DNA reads TGTGCCAGCAGTGTACTAGAGGCCTACGAGCAGTACTTC.

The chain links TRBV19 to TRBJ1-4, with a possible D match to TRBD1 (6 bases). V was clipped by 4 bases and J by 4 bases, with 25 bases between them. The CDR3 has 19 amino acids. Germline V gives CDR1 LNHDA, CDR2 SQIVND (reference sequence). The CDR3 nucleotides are TGTGCCAGTAGTAAGACCGTCCTTGGACAGACGGTGCGTAATGAAAAACTGTTTTTT. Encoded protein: CASSKTVLGQTVRNEKLFF.

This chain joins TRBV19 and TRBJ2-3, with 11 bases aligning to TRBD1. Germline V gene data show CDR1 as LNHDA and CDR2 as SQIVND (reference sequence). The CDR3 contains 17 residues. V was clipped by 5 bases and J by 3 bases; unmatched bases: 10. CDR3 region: CASSEGLGTGGTDTQYF. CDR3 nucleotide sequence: TGTGCCAGTAGTGAAGGCCTGGGGACAGGGGGGACAGATACGCAGTATTTT.

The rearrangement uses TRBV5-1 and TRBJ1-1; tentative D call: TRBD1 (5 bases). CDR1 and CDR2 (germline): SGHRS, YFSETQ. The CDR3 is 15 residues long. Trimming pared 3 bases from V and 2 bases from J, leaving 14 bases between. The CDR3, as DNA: TGCGCCAGCAGCTCACAAACAGGAATAAACACTGAAGCTTTCTTT. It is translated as CASSSQTGINTEAFF. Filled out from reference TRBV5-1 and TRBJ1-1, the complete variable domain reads KAGVTQTPRYLIKTRGQQVTLSCSPISGHRSVSWYQQTPGQGLQFLFEYFSETQRNKGNFPGRFSGRQFSNSRSEMNVSTLELGDSALYLCASSSQTGINTEAFFGQGTRLTVV.

CDR3 sequence reads: CATSPGQGNSPLHF. CDR3 sequence (DNA): TGTGCCACCAGCCCCGGACAGGGGAATTCACCCCTCCACTTT. This sequence joins TRBV24-1 and TRBJ1-6, with 9 bases identical to TRBD1. This CDR3 comprises 14 residues. Germline CDR1 KGHDR, CDR2 SFDVKD. Trimming removed 7 bases from V and 7 bases from J; junction bases left unmatched: 4.

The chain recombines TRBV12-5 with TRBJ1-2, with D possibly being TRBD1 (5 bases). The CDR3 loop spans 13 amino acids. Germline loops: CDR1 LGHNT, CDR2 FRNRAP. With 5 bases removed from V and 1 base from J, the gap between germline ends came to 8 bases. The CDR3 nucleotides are TGTGCTAGTGGTCCGGGGGGTAACTATGGCTACACCTTC. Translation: CASGPGGNYGYTF.

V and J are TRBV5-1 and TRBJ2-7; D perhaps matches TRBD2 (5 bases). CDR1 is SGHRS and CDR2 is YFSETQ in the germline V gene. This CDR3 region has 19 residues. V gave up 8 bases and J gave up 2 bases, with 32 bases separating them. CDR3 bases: TGCGCCAGTAAGCGGACGGTAACCAGGTTTCTCCCCCGAACCTACGAGCAGTACTTC. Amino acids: CASKRTVTRFLPRTYEQYF. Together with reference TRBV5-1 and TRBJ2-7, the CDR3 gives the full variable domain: KAGVTQTPRYLIKTRGQQVTLSCSPISGHRSVSWYQQTPGQGLQFLFEYFSETQRNKGNFPGRFSGRQFSNSRSEMNVSTLELGDSALYLCASKRTVTRFLPRTYEQYFGPGTRLTVT.

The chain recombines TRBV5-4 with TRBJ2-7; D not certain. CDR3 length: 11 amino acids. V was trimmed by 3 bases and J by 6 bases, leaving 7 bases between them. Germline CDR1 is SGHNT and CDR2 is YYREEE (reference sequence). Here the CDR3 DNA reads TGTGCCAGCAGCTCGGGTGGCGAGCAGTACTTC. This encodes CASSSGGEQYF. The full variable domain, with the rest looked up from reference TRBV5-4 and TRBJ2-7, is ETGVTQSPTHLIKTRGQQVTLRCSSQSGHNTVSWYQQALGQGPQFIFQYYREEENGRGNFPPRFSGLQFPNYSSELNVNALELDDSALYLCASSSGGEQYFGPGTRLTVT.

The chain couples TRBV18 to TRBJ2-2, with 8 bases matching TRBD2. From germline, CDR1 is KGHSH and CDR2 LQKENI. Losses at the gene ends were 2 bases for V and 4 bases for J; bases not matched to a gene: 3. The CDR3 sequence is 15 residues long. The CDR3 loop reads CASSPGLAGTGELFF. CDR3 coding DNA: TGTGCCAGCTCACCAGGGCTAGCGGGCACCGGGGAGCTGTTTTTT.